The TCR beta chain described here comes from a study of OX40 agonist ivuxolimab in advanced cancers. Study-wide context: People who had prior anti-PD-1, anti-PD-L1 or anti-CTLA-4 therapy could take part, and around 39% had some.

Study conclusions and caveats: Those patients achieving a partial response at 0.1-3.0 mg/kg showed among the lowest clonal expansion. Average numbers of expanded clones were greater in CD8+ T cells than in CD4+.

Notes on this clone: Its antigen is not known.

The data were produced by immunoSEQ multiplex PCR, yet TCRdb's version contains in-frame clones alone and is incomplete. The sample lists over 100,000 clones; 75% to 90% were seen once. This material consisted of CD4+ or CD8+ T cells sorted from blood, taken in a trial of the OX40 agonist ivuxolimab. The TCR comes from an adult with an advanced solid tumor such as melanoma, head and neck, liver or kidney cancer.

This chain's CDR3 is CASSFNEGSSGNTIYF. The CDR3 DNA sequence: TGTGCCAGCTCCTTCAATGAAGGGAGCTCTGGAAACACCATATATTTT. J is TRBJ1-3 and V is TRBV2; D is undetermined. Germline values: CDR1 SNHLY, CDR2 FYNNEI. V gave up 8 bases and J gave up 0 bases, with 17 bases separating them. CDR3 size: 16 residues.